This passage covers 21 T cell receptor beta chains from one sample sequenced in a study of shared clonotypes between healthy human individuals. The data were produced by immunoSEQ multiplex PCR, yet TCRdb's version contains in-frame clones alone and is incomplete. The sample shows more than 550,000 clones, roughly 72% of them seen only once. What was sequenced was memory CD4+ T cells sorted from blood. As for subset: CD45RA-negative fraction. The receptors derive from a woman younger than 45 in good health.

V is TRBV6-5 and J is TRBJ2-2; D may correspond to TRBD1 or TRBD2 (6 bases each). The CDR3 spans 14 residues. CDR1 MNHEY and CDR2 SVGAGI come from the germline V gene. Deletions cut 8 bases from V and 4 bases from J, with 14 bases between. The CDR3 reads CASRIKGGTGELFF. The DNA for the CDR3 is TGTGCCAGCCGCATTAAGGGGGGCACCGGGGAGCTGTTTTTT.

The table lists this clone with a few counts. The gene calls are TRBV30 and TRBJ1-2; no firm D call. Trimming stripped 2 bases from V and 2 bases from J, with 12 bases between. The CDR3 runs to 14 residues. CDR1 and CDR2 from the germline V gene are GTSNPN and SVGIG (reference sequence). The CDR3, as DNA: TGTGCCTGGAGTACGACGCTATCGAACTATGGCTACACCTTC. As protein: CAWSTTLSNYGYTF.

V usage is TRBV2 and J usage is TRBJ2-1; tentative D call: TRBD1 (6 bases). The CDR3 sequence is 17 residues long. CDR1 and CDR2 from the germline V gene are SNHLY and FYNNEI. Trimming pared 8 bases from V and 0 bases from J, leaving 20 bases between. The CDR3 DNA is TGTGCCAGCCATCAACCCTTTAAGGGGGTCTCCTACAATGAGCAGTTCTTC. The encoded protein is CASHQPFKGVSYNEQFF.

This chain links TRBV18 with TRBJ2-7; D is undetermined. Germline CDR1 is KGHSH and CDR2 is LQKENI. The CDR3 contains 13 residues. With 3 bases removed from V and 3 bases from J, the gap between germline ends came to 9 bases. In DNA, the CDR3 is TGTGCCAGCTCACCCCGCACATACTACGAGCAGTACTTC. Translation: CASSPRTYYEQYF.

This clone was seen only once. V usage is TRBV28 and J usage is TRBJ1-4, with 7 bases fitting TRBD1. Germline CDR1 and CDR2: MDHEN and SYDVKM. The CDR3 loop spans 12 amino acids. Trimming removed 6 bases from V and 8 bases from J; junction bases left unmatched: 3. The CDR3, as DNA: TGTGCCAGCAGGACAGGGAACGAAAAACTGTTTTTT. Translating it yields CASRTGNEKLFF. Complete variable domain (other parts from reference TRBV28 and TRBJ1-4): DVKVTQSSRYLVKRTGEKVFLECVQDMDHENMFWYRQDPGLGLRLIYFSYDVKMKEKGDIPEGYSVSREKKERFSLILESASTNQTSMYLCASRTGNEKLFFGSGTQLSVL.

This sequence joins TRBV11-3 and TRBJ2-2; tentatively, D is TRBD2 (5 bases). This CDR3 is built from 13 residues. Per germline, CDR1 SGHNT and CDR2 YENEEA. With 4 bases removed from V and 7 bases from J, the gap between germline ends came to 10 bases. The CDR3 nucleotides read TGTGCCAGCAGCTACCCGGGAAACGGGGAGCTGTTTTTT. Encoded protein: CASSYPGNGELFF. The variable domain in full, with the rest retrieved from reference TRBV11-3 and TRBJ2-2, is EAGVVQSPRYKIIEKKQPVAFWCNPISGHNTLYWYLQNLGQGPELLIRYENEEAVDDSQLPKDRFSAERLKGVDSTLKIQPAELGDSAVYLCASSYPGNGELFFGEGSRLTVL.

In its sample, this clone was seen a few times. This chain connects TRBV29-1 to TRBJ2-3; D may be TRBD1 or TRBD2 (5 bases each). The CDR3 contains 12 residues. The V end lost 8 bases, the J end lost 8 bases, and 17 bases lay between the germline ends. CDR1 and CDR2 (germline): SQVTM, ANQGSEA. The CDR3 sequence: CSPGSGRGTQYF. The DNA of the CDR3 is TGCAGCCCCGGTTCGGGAAGGGGTACGCAGTATTTT.

The chain carries TRBV5-1 and TRBJ2-7; D gene uncertain. This CDR3 is built from 13 residues. Germline values: CDR1 SGHRS, CDR2 YFSETQ. V lost 0 bases and J lost 2, with 6 bases in between. This CDR3 reads CASSLEYPYEQYF. CDR3 nucleotide sequence: TGCGCCAGCAGCTTGGAATATCCCTACGAGCAGTACTTC.

The chain has TRBV2 and TRBJ2-2; 13 nucleotides align to TRBD2. CDR1 and CDR2 (germline): SNHLY, FYNNEI. V was clipped by 7 bases and J by 6 bases; unmatched bases: 8. This CDR3 has 16 amino acids. CDR3 sequence: CASIRTSGSRAGELFF. The CDR3 bases are TGTGCCAGCATCAGGACTAGCGGGAGTCGCGCCGGGGAGCTGTTTTTT.

On this clone: A junction end diverges from the germline sequence, so it may reflect a read error. The genes are TRBV2 and TRBJ1-6; D is ambiguous. The CDR3 totals 15 residues. Germline CDR1 reads SNHLY; CDR2 reads FYNNEI. CDR3 in amino acids: CASREEEGRLSPLHF. The DNA of the CDR3 is TGTGCCAGCAGAGAAGAGGAGGGTAGGCTTTCACCCCTCCACTTT.

This clone was observed a single time. The sample carries other DNA sequences with the same CDR3. In DNA form, the CDR3 reads TGCGCCAGCAGCTCCGGGACTAGCGGGATAGAGCAGTTCTTC. The encoded protein is CASSSGTSGIEQFF. The chain combines TRBV5-1 with TRBJ2-1, with 13 bases matching TRBD2. CDR3 length: 14 residues. Germline lookup yields CDR1 SGHRS and CDR2 YFSETQ. V was pared by 3 bases and J by 10 bases, with 4 bases of the junction left unmatched. The full variable domain, in which reference TRBV5-1 and TRBJ2-1 provide the parts outside the CDR3, is KAGVTQTPRYLIKTRGQQVTLSCSPISGHRSVSWYQQTPGQGLQFLFEYFSETQRNKGNFPGRFSGRQFSNSRSEMNVSTLELGDSALYLCASSSGTSGIEQFFGPGTRLTVL.

This clone has just a few counts. The chain couples TRBV5-4 to TRBJ1-2, with D hard to call. Trimming stripped 5 bases from V and 6 bases from J, with 20 bases between. The CDR3 consists of 15 residues. Germline V gene data show CDR1 as SGHNT and CDR2 as YYREEE (reference sequence). This CDR3 is CASRSSNLRINGYTF. The CDR3 bases are TGTGCCAGCAGATCCAGTAATCTGAGGATTAATGGCTACACCTTC.

This clone was detected only a few times. The chain joins TRBV14 to TRBJ2-3; D not certain. Germline V gene data show CDR1 as SGHDN and CDR2 as FVKESK. Trimming cost V 4 bases and J 2 bases, with 10 bases left between them. The CDR3 is 14 amino acids. This CDR3 reads CASSPNGVTDTQYF. CDR3 DNA: TGTGCCAGCAGCCCGAACGGAGTCACAGATACGCAGTATTTT.

In its sample, this clone was seen a few times. The chain carries TRBV27 and TRBJ2-1; D is uncertain. This CDR3 contains 15 residues. V was clipped by 2 bases and J by 7 bases, with 15 bases between them. CDR1 is MNHEY, CDR2 SMNVEV, per germline (reference sequence). The DNA for the CDR3 is TGTGCCAGCAGTTTAGGTGGGTCTATTAGAAATGAGCAGTTCTTC. Protein sequence: CASSLGGSIRNEQFF.

The chain carries TRBV20-1 and TRBJ2-1; D not resolved. The CDR3 covers 10 residues. V was clipped by 6 bases and J by 9 bases, with 9 bases between them. Per the germline V gene, CDR1 is DFQATT and CDR2 is SNEGSKA (reference sequence). CDR3: CSALPGEQFF. CDR3 bases: TGCAGTGCCCTACCTGGTGAGCAGTTCTTC.

This chain joins TRBV18 and TRBJ2-7; D is undetermined. The CDR3 loop spans 14 amino acids. With 6 bases removed from V and 2 bases from J, the gap between germline ends came to 14 bases. Germline CDR1 reads KGHSH; CDR2 reads LQKENI. The CDR3 reads CASSSSGSPYEQYF. The DNA of the CDR3 is TGTGCCAGCTCCTCCTCTGGGTCCCCCTACGAGCAGTACTTC.

The chain recombines TRBV5-1 with TRBJ2-2; D tentatively fits TRBD1 or TRBD2 (6 bases each). CDR1 is SGHRS and CDR2 is YFSETQ in the germline V gene. The CDR3 is 17 amino acids. V shed 2 bases and J shed 0 bases, with 14 bases lying between them. This chain's CDR3 is CASSFWGAGTNTGELFF. The DNA for the CDR3 is TGCGCCAGCAGCTTTTGGGGGGCCGGAACGAACACCGGGGAGCTGTTTTTT.

This chain connects TRBV30 to TRBJ2-1; no firm D call. Germline CDR1 is GTSNPN and CDR2 is SVGIG (reference sequence). There are 14 residues in the CDR3. V lost 5 bases and J lost 8, with 19 bases in between. The CDR3 sequence: CAWPLEAVGDEQFF. The CDR3 DNA reads TGTGCCTGGCCCCTAGAGGCCGTAGGCGATGAGCAGTTCTTC.

The chain has TRBV21-1 and TRBJ1-5; the D call TRBD1 from the table was never checked on the DNA. TRBV21-1 is designated a pseudogene. CDR3 length: 16 residues. In nucleotides, the CDR3 is TGTGCCAGCAGCACCCGACAGGCCCCCAGCAATCAGCCCCAGCATTTT. Translating it yields CASSTRQAPSNQPQHF.

This clone was detected only a few times. The V call is TRBV28, the J call TRBJ2-7; 8 bases line up with TRBD2. The CDR3 length is 14 residues. V was clipped by 5 bases and J by 7 bases; unmatched bases: 10. Per the germline V gene, CDR1 is MDHEN and CDR2 is SYDVKM. CDR3 sequence reads: CASSGEAGVGEQYF. CDR3 in DNA: TGTGCCAGCAGTGGGGAAGCGGGAGTTGGGGAGCAGTACTTC.

The genes are TRBV19 and TRBJ1-2, with D hard to call. The CDR3 sequence is 13 residues long. The germline CDR1 and CDR2 sequences are LNHDA and SQIVND (reference sequence). The ends were cut back, 4 bases at V and 6 bases at J, with 12 bases in the middle. The CDR3 protein is CASSRRAGDGYTF. For the CDR3, the DNA is TGTGCCAGTAGTAGGAGGGCTGGAGATGGCTACACCTTC.